This T cell receptor beta chain stems from a study of metastatic and nonmetastatic thyroid tumors. Study details: The comparison covered peripheral blood and tumor or nodule tissue in malignant and benign thyroid patients.

As handled by the study authors: A classifier for distant metastasis in papillary thyroid cancer was constructed using CDR3 differences observed across clinicopathological groups. TCRdb reprocessed the PCR reads using MiXCR. Clone size and V and J calls follow TCRdb, not the original study. The data contain some 39,000 clones, 15% to 20% of them seen just once; the ten biggest clones take up roughly 22%. All patients reached thyroid surgery having received no treatment beforehand. By sample fraction, this clone is medium-sized. The sequenced material came from blood. The receptor comes from a female donor with papillary thyroid cancer or a benign thyroid nodule (not recorded which). Some clones in this sample may be carry-over from other donors' samples.

The CDR3 here is CASSDRGPTDTQYF. CDR3 nucleotide sequence: TGTGCCAGCAGTGATCGGGGGCCCACAGATACGCAGTATTTT. The rearrangement links TRBV6-1 to TRBJ2-3; D is perhaps TRBD1 or TRBD2 (6 bases each). This CDR3 comprises 14 residues. V was shortened by 3 bases and J by 2 bases, with 9 bases between the two germline ends. Germline V gene sequence: CDR1 MNHNS, CDR2 SASEGT.